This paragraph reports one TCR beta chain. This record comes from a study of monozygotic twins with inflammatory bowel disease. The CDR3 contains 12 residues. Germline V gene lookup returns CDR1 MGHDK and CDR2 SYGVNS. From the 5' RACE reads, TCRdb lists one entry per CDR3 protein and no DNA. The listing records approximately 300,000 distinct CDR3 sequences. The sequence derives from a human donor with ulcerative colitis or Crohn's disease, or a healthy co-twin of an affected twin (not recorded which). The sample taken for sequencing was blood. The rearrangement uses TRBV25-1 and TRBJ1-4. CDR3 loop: CASSDRKGKLFF.